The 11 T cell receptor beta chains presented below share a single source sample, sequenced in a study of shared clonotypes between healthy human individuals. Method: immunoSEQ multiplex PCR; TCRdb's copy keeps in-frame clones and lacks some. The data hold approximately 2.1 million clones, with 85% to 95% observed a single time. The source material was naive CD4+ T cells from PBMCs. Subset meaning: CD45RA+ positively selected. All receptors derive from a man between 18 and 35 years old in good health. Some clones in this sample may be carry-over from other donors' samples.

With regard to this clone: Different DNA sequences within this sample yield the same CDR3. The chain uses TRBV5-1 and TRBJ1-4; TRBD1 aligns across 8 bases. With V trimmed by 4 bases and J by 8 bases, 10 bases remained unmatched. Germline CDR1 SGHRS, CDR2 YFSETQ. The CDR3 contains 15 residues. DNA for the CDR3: TGCGCCAGCAGCCTGGCCGGGACAGGAGACGAAAAACTGTTTTTT. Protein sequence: CASSLAGTGDEKLFF.

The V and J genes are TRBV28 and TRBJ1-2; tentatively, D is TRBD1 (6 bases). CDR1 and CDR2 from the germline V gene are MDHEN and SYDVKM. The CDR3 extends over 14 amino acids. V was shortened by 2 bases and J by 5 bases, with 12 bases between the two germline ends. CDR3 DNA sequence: TGTGCCAGCAGTTTAACTCCGGGGGCGTATGGCTACACCTTC. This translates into CASSLTPGAYGYTF.

In nucleotides, the CDR3 is TGCGCCAGCAGTGTGCAGACTAGCGGGAGTTACAATGAGCAGTTCTTC. Protein sequence: CASSVQTSGSYNEQFF. V gene TRBV10-1 combines with J gene TRBJ2-1; the match to TRBD2 covers 12 bases. Germline V gives CDR1 WNHNN, CDR2 SYGVQD (reference sequence). This CDR3 has 16 amino acids. J gave up 4 bases and V 4 bases, and 5 bases lay outside the gene matches.

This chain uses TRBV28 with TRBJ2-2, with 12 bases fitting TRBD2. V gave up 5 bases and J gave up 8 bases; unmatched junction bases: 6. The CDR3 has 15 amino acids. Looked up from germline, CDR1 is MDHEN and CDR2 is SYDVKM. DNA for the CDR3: TGTGCCAGCAGTGCTAGCGGGAGGGAGCGAGGGGAGCTGTTTTTT. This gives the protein CASSASGRERGELFF. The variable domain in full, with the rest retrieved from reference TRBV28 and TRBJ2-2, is DVKVTQSSRYLVKRTGEKVFLECVQDMDHENMFWYRQDPGLGLRLIYFSYDVKMKEKGDIPEGYSVSREKKERFSLILESASTNQTSMYLCASSASGRERGELFFGEGSRLTVL.

CDR3 protein: CASSEGRAKNIQYF. CDR3 sequence (DNA): TGTGCCAGCAGTGAAGGTCGAGCCAAAAACATTCAGTACTTC. The J gene is TRBJ2-4, the V gene TRBV6-1; no firm D call. There are 14 residues in the CDR3. Trimming removed 1 base from V and 0 bases from J, with 4 bases in between. Looked up from germline, CDR1 is MNHNS and CDR2 is SASEGT.

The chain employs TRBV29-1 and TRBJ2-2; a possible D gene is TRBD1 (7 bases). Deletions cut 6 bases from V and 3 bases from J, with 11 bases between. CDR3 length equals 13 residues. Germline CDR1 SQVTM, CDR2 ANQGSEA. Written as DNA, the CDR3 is TGCAGCGTGGGGGGACAGTACACCGGGGAGCTGTTTTTT. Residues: CSVGGQYTGELFF.

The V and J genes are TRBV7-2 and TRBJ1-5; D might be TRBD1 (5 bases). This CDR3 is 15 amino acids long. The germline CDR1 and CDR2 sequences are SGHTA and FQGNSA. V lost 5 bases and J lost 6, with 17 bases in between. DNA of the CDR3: TGTGCCAGCAGCCTAGGATTCGGGGACGTTCAGCCCCAGCATTTT. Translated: CASSLGFGDVQPQHF.

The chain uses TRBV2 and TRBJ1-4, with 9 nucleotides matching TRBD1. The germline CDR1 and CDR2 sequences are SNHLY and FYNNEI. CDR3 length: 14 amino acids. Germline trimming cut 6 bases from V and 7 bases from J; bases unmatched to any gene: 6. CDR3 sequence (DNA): TGTGCCAGCAGATCCGGGACAGGGAGTGAAAAACTGTTTTTT. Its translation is CASRSGTGSEKLFF. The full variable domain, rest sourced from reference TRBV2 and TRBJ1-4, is EPEVTQTPSHQVTQMGQEVILRCVPISNHLYFYWYRQILGQKVEFLVSFYNNEISEKSEIFDDQFSVERPDGSNFTLKIRSTKLEDSAMYFCASRSGTGSEKLFFGSGTQLSVL.

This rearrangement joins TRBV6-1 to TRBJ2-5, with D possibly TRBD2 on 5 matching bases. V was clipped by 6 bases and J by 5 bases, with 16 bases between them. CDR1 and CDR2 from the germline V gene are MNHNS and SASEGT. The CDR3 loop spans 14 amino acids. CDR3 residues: CASRRQAGLETQYF. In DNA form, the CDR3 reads TGTGCCAGCAGGAGGCAGGCGGGCTTGGAGACCCAGTACTTC.

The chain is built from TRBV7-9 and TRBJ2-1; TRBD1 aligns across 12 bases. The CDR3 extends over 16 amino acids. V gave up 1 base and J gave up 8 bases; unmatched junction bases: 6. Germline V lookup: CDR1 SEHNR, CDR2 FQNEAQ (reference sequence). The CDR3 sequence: CASSLELGQGADEQFF. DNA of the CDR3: TGTGCCAGCAGCTTAGAGTTGGGACAGGGGGCCGATGAGCAGTTCTTC. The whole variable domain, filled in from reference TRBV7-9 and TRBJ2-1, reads DTGVSQNPRHKITKRGQNVTFRCDPISEHNRLYWYRQTLGQGPEFLTYFQNEAQLEKSRLLSDRFSAERPKGSFSTLEIQRTEQGDSAMYLCASSLELGQGADEQFFGPGTRLTVL.

Written as DNA, the CDR3 is TGTGCCTGGAGCCCAGAGGTGGGGGGCAATGGCTACACCTTC. Translation gives CAWSPEVGGNGYTF. The chain employs TRBV30 and TRBJ1-2, with a tentative D call TRBD1 (6 bases). The CDR3 loop spans 14 amino acids. The germline V and J ends were trimmed by 3 bases and 6 bases, with 17 bases remaining between them. The germline gives CDR1 GTSNPN, CDR2 SVGIG (reference sequence).